This T cell receptor (beta chain) derives from a study of blood T cell repertoires in COVID-19. Background on the study: Sites across the United States, Italy and Spain contributed samples from acute and convalescent COVID-19. T cells, B-cell-depleted T cells, or PBMCs supplied cDNA or gDNA.

In the source study's methods: Researchers report that nucleated cell counts were estimated from reference gene primer amplification. TCRdb's copy holds only in-frame clones and misses some; the assay was immunoSEQ multiplex PCR. That table gives V, J and clone size, and the DNA gave D and trimming. The sample yields fewer than 100,000 clones, 70% to 90% seen once. Germline lookup yields CDR1 LNHDA and CDR2 SQIVND (reference sequence). Unmatched junction bases numbered 5, after V lost 3 bases and J lost 1 base. The CDR3 spans 16 residues. The specimen sequenced was peripheral blood. This sequence joins TRBV19 and TRBJ1-1; 10 bases fit TRBD1. This TCR came from a man in his sixties or seventies with acute or convalescent COVID-19. The CDR3 sequence is CASSMRTGGENTEAFF. DNA of the CDR3: TGTGCCAGTAGTATGAGGACAGGGGGTGAGAACACTGAAGCTTTCTTT. Using reference TRBV19 and TRBJ1-1 for the parts outside the CDR3, the full variable domain is DGGITQSPKYLFRKEGQNVTLSCEQNLNHDAMYWYRQDPGQGLRLIYYSQIVNDFQKGDIAEGYSVSREKKESFPLTVTSAQKNPTAFYLCASSMRTGGENTEAFFGQGTRLTVV.